The text below deals with one TCR beta chain. This sample is part of a study of blood T cell repertoires in COVID-19. On the study more broadly: The samples span acute and convalescent COVID-19 from the United States, Italy and Spain. T cells, B-cell-depleted T cells, or PBMCs provided the cDNA or gDNA that served as material.

The data were produced by immunoSEQ multiplex PCR, yet TCRdb's version contains in-frame clones alone and is incomplete. Counted here are fewer than 400,000 clones, 85% occurring once; the ten biggest clones make up under 4%. Trimming cost V 2 bases and J 9 bases; bases outside gene matches: 9. The CDR3 sequence is 15 residues long. Per germline, CDR1 SEHNR and CDR2 FQNEAQ (reference sequence). The sequencing input was peripheral blood. This sequence originates from a woman younger than 35 with acute or convalescent COVID-19. The chain carries TRBV7-9 and TRBJ2-1; 8 bases align to TRBD2. The CDR3, as DNA: TGTGCCAGCAGCTTAAGAGCGGGAGAGGGCGGTGAGCAGTTCTTC. It encodes CASSLRAGEGGEQFF.